This TCR beta chain appears in the sequencing data of a study of cytomegalovirus exposure and HLA in healthy donors listed by TCRdb under 2017. Study-level background: In an earlier analysis of approximately 640 of the donors, about 270 Gb of sequence data and 90 million to 120 million unique TCR beta sequences from about 190 million T cells were reported. An early release that covered more than 550 HLA-typed donors contained around 330 gigabases of sequencing data and tens of millions of unique TCR sequences. Class I and class II HLA loci were covered by the typing at four-digit resolution. Of the roughly 400 genotyped donors, 81% fell in the genetic ancestry cluster associated with self-reported Caucasian donors. Typing coverage differed by locus: A, B, C, DRB1 and DQB1 were typed in roughly 629-630 donors, DQA1 in approximately 520, DPA1 in approximately 610, and DPB1 in around 490. In addition to the first cohort of around 670 subjects, a separate validation cohort of about 120 different subjects was used. The study aimed to test whether cataloging public T cell receptors could reveal signatures of past pathogen exposure. Donor age, sex, ethnicity and CMV serostatus were collected together with the repertoire data. Among some 400 genotyped donors of the cohort, an average of approximately 220,000 unique TCR beta nucleotide sequences was sequenced per donor, of which 15% to 20% were non-productive. To study patterns of TCR occurrence, a later analysis re-analyzed previously published TCR beta repertoires from 666 donors and added high-resolution HLA genotyping. To predict cytomegalovirus infection status, the study brought together high-throughput TCR immunosequencing, statistical association of individual TCRs with disease status, and machine learning. The later analysis used no new phenotypic data to find candidate immune exposures, relying instead on TCR beta sequences and their occurrence across donors. About five DR-DQ haplotypes were treated as single units for association and clustering because of strong linkage in the cohort. Every discovery cohort repertoire had been produced on one sequencing platform. Genome-wide SNP genotypes for about 55% of the roughly 670 donors were used in a later genetic analysis, which treated that subset as a discovery cohort. The T cell repertoires of some 670 subjects were profiled by immunosequencing and related to cytomegalovirus serostatus. An earlier analysis of around 580 of the donors used high-throughput TCR beta sequencing to judge whether each TCR beta V gene segment behaved as functional or pseudogenic.

The cohort was made up of 500 to 850 healthy bone marrow donors. All cohort members were sampled while nominally healthy, although unrecorded immune exposures were likely present. The donor was CMV seronegative and belonged to the group of 320 or so seronegative cohort members. A peripheral blood sample was collected from each donor, and TCR beta sequencing was performed on peripheral blood mononuclear cells. The Qiagen DNeasy Blood Extraction Kit was used to extract genomic DNA from the blood cell samples. The germline V gene gives CDR1 as ENHRY and CDR2 as SYGVKD. Relative to germline, V is missing 0 bases and J is missing 5 bases, with 3 bases of the junction outside any gene match. From its cysteine to its phenylalanine, the CDR3 spans 14 amino acids. Only the CDR3 region is kept as DNA, spanning 42 bases read in frame from base 1. About this clone itself: Its binding antigen is unknown. One base away there is no much larger clone; base qualities are not given.

Findings and caveats that apply to the study as a whole: Some IMGT-functional V segments, including TRBV6-2 and TRBV6-3, could not be told apart with the 87-base-pair reads, so those segments were excluded. In the study, 150 to 200 TCR beta chains were listed as associated with cytomegalovirus. Specific HLA alleles were associated with 15,000 to 20,000 TCR beta sequences at a false discovery rate of 0.05 in a later analysis. Cytomegalovirus status was reported to be diagnosed by the classifier with high specificity and sensitivity in both the original and validation cohorts. In a later analysis, HLA-associated TCR beta chains showed more clonal expansion and lower generation probabilities than non-associated chains that were equally common. A later analysis reported that several top co-occurrence clusters appeared linked to parvovirus B19, influenza, CMV and Epstein-Barr virus. Across donors, most TCR sequences were observed very rarely, whereas some public TCRs were present in many individuals. A cluster of highly shared sequence variants was judged likely to represent a technical artifact of the sequencing pipeline. The only immune exposure information available for the cohort was CMV serostatus. In a later analysis, the rate of TCR association differed among HLA loci, with DRB1 alleles having the most associated TCRs and HLA-C alleles having the fewest. In vitro tests confirmed that a few of the cytomegalovirus-associated TCR beta chains recognize cytomegalovirus antigens. The presence/absence analyses assumed that sequencing depth was roughly uniform across donors, and that assumption may not be true. When HLA alleles, especially DR and DQ, strongly co-occurred, TCR associations were difficult to assign to individual alleles. It was suggested by the authors that the approach could potentially be generalized to other disease states and immunological phenotypes. Linkage disequilibrium might explain the correlated functional status among segregating V segments, but an unknown experimental factor could not be excluded. Because HLA typing was missing for some donors at each locus, association tests included only the typed subset. A later genetic analysis reported fewer N-insertions in productive TCRs among donors in an Asian-associated ancestry cluster than the roughly 700-donor mean. A later analysis found that most CMV-associated TCR beta chains appeared HLA-restricted, with HLA associations seemingly driven largely by CMV exposure. A further reported finding was that TCR beta sequences accurately predicted the HLA-A and HLA-B alleles for most subjects in the first cohort. Because counts were too low, some 17 rarely observed V segments, including chromosome 9 orphons, were left out of the earlier analysis of 587 of the donors. In an earlier analysis of about 600 of the donors, most TCR beta V segments appeared in productive rearrangements about 87% or about 30% of the time, broadly matching IMGT annotations. In this cohort, only TCR beta chains were sequenced, and detectable features were limited by the absence of alpha or paired-chain data. In a later genetic analysis, a missense DCLRE1C variant was associated with V-gene and J-gene trimming of TCR beta chains, and the association was replicated in an independent cohort.

The library was prepared using the immunoSEQ multiplex PCR assay. A mixture of 60 forward primers for TCR Vbeta segments and 13 reverse primers for TCR Jbeta segments was used in the multiplex PCR. The CDR3 region of rearranged TCR beta genes was amplified from genomic DNA by a multiplex PCR assay. The amplified TCR beta libraries were sequenced on the Illumina HiSeq System as 87-base-pair reads. In the paper's pipeline: In a later analysis, tens of millions of unique TCR beta chains were counted across the 500 to 850 repertoires, and roughly 11 million of these chains were shared by at least two donors. Raw reads were error-corrected and collapsed into unique sequences by a nearest-neighbor algorithm in which closely related sequences were merged to remove PCR and sequencing errors. To assign V, D and J gene segments, CDR3 sequences were aligned to IMGT reference sequences. Each retained sequence needed at least a six-nucleotide match to both a V gene segment and a J gene segment. Rearrangements were classified as productive when the CDR3 lacked stop codons and remained in frame with V and J, and all other rearrangements were classified as non-productive. Following IMGT convention, CDR3 was defined as the stretch from the second conserved V-encoded cysteine to the conserved J-encoded phenylalanine. The earlier analysis of about 500 of the donors excluded sequences that lacked an unambiguous match to a single V gene segment. In an earlier analysis of approximately 550 of the donors, V segments were called functional above 56.7% productive rearrangements and were called segregating when the between-donor standard deviation exceeded 5%. A statistical classification framework was built to diagnose cytomegalovirus status from the catalog of TCR beta chain sequences. A later analysis assigned V and J genes by comparing TCR nucleotide sequences with IMGT/GENE-DB human TR gene sequences. Using the TCRdist pipeline, a later analysis assigned CDR3 sequences along with most-parsimonious VDJ recombination scenarios. In a later analysis, every TCR beta chain was defined by the combination of its CDR3 amino acid sequence and its V-gene family, and reads without a unique V-gene family were dropped. A later analysis removed several hundred highly shared, low-generation-probability nucleotide sequences to deal with suspected cross-contamination and a sequencing artifact. In a later analysis, a clonal expansion index was calculated for each public chain from normalized within-repertoire ranks of inferred template counts. In a later analysis, generation probabilities were computed with a VDJ recombination model fitted to out-of-frame rearrangements, and the resulting probabilities were checked against IGoR. In a later analysis, TCR-TCR, TCR-HLA and TCR-CMV co-occurrence was scored with hypergeometric tests, and a repertoire-size bias correction was applied to TCR pairs. In a later analysis, false discovery rates were estimated by permuting HLA or CMV assignments 20 times. In a later analysis, co-occurring TCRs were grouped with DBSCAN, and TCRdist sequence similarity was added when clustering was performed within HLA-allele-positive subsets. Co-occurrence clustering excluded repertoires with fewer than 30,000 or more than 120,000 public chains, plus five with anomalous nucleotide sharing. TCRdb limited this immuneACCESS table to in-frame rearrangements with V and J called. A share of clones is missing; checked studies link under half to unresolved V genes, and the rest is unexplained. V, J and clone size were drawn from that table, and D and trimming were deduced from the DNA. A total of 150,000 to 200,000 clones appear in this sample, about three quarters of them only once. In total, the top ten clones hold about 1.6% of the sample.

Sequenced material: PBMCs. This clonotype was obtained from a girl aged 10-17 years in good health and CMV-seronegative. The sequence joins TRBV10-3 to TRBJ2-5, with 7 bases matching TRBD2. DNA sequence: TGTGCCATCAGTGAGTCTAGCGGGCGGGAGACCCAGTACTTC. Protein translation: CAISESSGRETQYF.